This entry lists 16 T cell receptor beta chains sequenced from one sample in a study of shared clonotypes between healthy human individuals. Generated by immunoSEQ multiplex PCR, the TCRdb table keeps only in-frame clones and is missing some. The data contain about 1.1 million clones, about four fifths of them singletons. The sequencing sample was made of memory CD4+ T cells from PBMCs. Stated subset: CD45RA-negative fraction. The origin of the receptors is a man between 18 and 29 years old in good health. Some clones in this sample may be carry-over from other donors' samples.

CDR3 in amino acids: CASSRDADEQYF. The DNA of the CDR3 is TGCGCCAGCAGCCGGGACGCGGACGAGCAGTACTTC. The genes are TRBV5-1 and TRBJ2-7, with D perhaps TRBD1 or TRBD2 (5 bases each). From germline, CDR1 is SGHRS and CDR2 YFSETQ. CDR3 size: 12 residues. V was cut by 4 bases and J by 5 bases, with 10 bases left in between. Supplemented by reference TRBV5-1 and TRBJ2-7, the full variable domain reads KAGVTQTPRYLIKTRGQQVTLSCSPISGHRSVSWYQQTPGQGLQFLFEYFSETQRNKGNFPGRFSGRQFSNSRSEMNVSTLELGDSALYLCASSRDADEQYFGPGTRLTVT.

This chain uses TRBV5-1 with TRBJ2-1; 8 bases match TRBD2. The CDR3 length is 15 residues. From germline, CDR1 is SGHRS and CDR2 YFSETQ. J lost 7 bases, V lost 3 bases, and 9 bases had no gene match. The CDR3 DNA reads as TGCGCCAGCAGCTATTTAGCGGGATCTAGGAATGAGCAGTTCTTC. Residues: CASSYLAGSRNEQFF. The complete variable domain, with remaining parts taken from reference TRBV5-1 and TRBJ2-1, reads KAGVTQTPRYLIKTRGQQVTLSCSPISGHRSVSWYQQTPGQGLQFLFEYFSETQRNKGNFPGRFSGRQFSNSRSEMNVSTLELGDSALYLCASSYLAGSRNEQFFGPGTRLTVL.

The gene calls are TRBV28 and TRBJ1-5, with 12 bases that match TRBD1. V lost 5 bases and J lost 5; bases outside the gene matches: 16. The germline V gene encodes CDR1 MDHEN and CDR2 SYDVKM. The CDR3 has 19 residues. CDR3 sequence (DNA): TGTGCCAGCAGTCCCGGGACAGGGGGCGCCGGGGGTCGGTATCAGCCCCAGCATTTT. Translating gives CASSPGTGGAGGRYQPQHF.

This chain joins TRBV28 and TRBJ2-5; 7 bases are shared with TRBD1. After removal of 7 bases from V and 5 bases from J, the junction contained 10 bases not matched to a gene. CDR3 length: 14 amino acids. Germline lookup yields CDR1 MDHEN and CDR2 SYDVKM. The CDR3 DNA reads TGTGCCAGCATCTCAGGGGGTGTGATGGAGACCCAGTACTTC. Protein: CASISGGVMETQYF.

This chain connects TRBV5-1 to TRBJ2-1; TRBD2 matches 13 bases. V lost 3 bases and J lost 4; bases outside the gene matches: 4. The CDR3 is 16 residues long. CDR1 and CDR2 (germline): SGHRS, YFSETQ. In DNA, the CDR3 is TGCGCCAGCAGCTGGACTAGCGGGAGAACTTACAATGAGCAGTTCTTC. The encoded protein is CASSWTSGRTYNEQFF.

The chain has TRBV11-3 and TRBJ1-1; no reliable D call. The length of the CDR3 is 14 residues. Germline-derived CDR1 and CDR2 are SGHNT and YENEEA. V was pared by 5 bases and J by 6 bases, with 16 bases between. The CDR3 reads CASSLPVRGAEAFF. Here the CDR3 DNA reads TGTGCCAGCAGCCTCCCCGTACGTGGGGCTGAAGCTTTCTTT.

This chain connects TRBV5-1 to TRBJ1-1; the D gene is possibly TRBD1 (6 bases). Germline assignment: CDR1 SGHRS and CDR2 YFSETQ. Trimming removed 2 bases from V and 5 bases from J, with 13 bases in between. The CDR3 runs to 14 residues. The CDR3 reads CASSFQTGQTEAFF. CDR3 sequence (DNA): TGCGCCAGCAGCTTCCAGACAGGTCAAACTGAAGCTTTCTTT.

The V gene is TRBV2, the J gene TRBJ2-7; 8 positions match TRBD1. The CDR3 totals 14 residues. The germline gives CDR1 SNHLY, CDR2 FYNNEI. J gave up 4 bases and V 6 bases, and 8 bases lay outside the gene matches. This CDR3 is CASREGQVSYEQYF. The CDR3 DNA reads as TGTGCCAGCAGAGAGGGACAGGTGTCGTACGAGCAGTACTTC.

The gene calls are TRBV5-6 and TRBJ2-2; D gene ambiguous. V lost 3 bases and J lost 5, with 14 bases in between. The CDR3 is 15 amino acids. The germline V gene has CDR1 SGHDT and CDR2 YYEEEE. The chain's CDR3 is CASSSLQLVTGELFF. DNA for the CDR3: TGTGCCAGCAGCTCCCTTCAACTGGTGACCGGGGAGCTGTTTTTT.

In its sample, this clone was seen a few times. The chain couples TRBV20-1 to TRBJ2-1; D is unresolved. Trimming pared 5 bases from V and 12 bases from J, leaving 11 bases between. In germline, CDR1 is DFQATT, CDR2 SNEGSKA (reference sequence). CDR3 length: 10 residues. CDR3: CSAARHVQFF. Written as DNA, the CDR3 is TGCAGTGCTGCTCGACATGTGCAGTTCTTC.

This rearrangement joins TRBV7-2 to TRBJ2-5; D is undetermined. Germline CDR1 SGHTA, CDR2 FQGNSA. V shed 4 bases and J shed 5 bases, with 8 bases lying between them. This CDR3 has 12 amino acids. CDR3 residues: CASSSDLETQYF. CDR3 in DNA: TGTGCCAGCAGCTCGGACCTGGAGACCCAGTACTTC.

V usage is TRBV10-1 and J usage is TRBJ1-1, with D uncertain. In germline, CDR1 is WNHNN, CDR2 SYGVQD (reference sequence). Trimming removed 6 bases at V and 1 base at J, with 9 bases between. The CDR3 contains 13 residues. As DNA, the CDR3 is TGCGCCAGCAGCCCCCGGGGGAACACTGAAGCTTTCTTT. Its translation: CASSPRGNTEAFF.

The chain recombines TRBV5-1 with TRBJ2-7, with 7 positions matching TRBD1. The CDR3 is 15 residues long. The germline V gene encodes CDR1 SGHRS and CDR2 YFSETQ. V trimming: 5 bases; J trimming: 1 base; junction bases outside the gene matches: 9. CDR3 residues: CASSWGGGQSYEQYF. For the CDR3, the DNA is TGCGCCAGCAGTTGGGGTGGGGGACAGTCCTACGAGCAGTACTTC.

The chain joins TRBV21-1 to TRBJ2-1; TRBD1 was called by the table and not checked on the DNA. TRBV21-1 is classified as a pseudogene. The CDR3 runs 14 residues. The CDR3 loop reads CAAKGECSYNEQFF. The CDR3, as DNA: TGTGCCGCCAAGGGGGAATGCTCCTACAATGAGCAGTTCTTC.

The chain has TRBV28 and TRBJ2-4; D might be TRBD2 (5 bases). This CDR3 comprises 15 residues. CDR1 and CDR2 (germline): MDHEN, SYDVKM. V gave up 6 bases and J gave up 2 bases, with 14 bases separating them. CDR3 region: CASRSPSGTKNIQYF. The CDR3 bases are TGTGCCAGCAGATCTCCGTCGGGGACCAAAAACATTCAGTACTTC.

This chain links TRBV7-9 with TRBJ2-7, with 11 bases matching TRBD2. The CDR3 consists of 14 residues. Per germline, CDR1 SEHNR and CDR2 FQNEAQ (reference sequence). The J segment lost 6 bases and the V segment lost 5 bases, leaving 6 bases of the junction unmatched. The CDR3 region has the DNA TGTGCCAGCAGCCCGACTAGCGGGACGAGCGAGCAGTACTTC. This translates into CASSPTSGTSEQYF.